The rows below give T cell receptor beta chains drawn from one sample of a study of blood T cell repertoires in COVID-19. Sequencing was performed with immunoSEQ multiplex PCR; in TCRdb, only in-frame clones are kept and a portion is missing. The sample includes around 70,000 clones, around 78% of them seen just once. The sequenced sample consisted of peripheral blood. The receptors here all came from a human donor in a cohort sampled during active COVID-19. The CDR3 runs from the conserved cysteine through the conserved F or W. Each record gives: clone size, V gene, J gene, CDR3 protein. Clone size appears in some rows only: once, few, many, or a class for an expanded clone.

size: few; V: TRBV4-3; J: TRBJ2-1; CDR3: CASSQGLAAYNEQFF
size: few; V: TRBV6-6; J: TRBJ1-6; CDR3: CASRSTDSPLHF
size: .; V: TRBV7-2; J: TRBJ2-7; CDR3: CASSLGTGAYEQYF
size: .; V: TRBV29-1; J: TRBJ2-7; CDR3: CSVVKTGAHEQYF
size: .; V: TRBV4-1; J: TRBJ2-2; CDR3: CASSQEELTGELFF
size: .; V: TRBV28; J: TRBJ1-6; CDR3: CASSDSRSYNSPLHF
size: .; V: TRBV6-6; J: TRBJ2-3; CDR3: CASSAITSTDTQYF
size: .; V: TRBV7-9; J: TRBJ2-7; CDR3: CASSIGLAGAYEQYF
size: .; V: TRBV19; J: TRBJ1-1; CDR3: CATTGVQGKTEAFF
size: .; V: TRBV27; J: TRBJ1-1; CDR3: CASSLMAGTGYLNTEAFF
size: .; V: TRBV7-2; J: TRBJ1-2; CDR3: CASSTPQELRDGYTF
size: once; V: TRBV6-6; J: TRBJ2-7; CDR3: CASSAMAGGEQYF
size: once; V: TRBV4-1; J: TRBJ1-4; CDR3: CASSQVQGNEKLFF
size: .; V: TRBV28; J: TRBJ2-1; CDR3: CASSSPGLATFNEQFF
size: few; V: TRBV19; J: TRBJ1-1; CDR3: CASSIHNGNTEAFF
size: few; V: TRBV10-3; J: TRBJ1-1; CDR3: CAISGPRQGPNTEAFF
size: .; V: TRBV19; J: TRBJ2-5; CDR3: CASSIGGFETQYF
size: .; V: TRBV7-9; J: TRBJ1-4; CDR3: CASSPSSGLANEKLFF
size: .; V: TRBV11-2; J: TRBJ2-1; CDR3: CASSLSGAAYNEQFF
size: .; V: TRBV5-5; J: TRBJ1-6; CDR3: CASSFLEGVGSPLHF